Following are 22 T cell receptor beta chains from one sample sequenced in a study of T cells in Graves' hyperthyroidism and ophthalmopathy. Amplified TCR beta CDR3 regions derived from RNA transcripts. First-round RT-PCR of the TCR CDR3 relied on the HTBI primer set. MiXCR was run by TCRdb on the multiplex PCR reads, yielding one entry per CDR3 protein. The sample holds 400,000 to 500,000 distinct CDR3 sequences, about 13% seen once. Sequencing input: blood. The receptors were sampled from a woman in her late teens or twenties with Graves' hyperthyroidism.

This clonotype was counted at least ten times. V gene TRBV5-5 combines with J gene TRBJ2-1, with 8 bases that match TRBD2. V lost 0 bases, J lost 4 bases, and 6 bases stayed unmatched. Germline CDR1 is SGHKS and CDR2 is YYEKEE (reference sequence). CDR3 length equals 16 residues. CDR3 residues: CASSLAPERGYNEQFF. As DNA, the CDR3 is TGTGCCAGCAGCTTGGCCCCGGAGCGGGGGTACAATGAGCAGTTCTTC.

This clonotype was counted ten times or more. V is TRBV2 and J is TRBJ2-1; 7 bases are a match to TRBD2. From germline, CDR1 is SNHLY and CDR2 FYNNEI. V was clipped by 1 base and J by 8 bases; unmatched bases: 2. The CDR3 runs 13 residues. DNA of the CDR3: TGTGCCAGCAGTGAAGTGGGAGGGCATGAGCAGTTCTTC. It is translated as CASSEVGGHEQFF. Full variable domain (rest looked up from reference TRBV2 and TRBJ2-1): EPEVTQTPSHQVTQMGQEVILRCVPISNHLYFYWYRQILGQKVEFLVSFYNNEISEKSEIFDDQFSVERPDGSNFTLKIRSTKLEDSAMYFCASSEVGGHEQFFGPGTRLTVL.

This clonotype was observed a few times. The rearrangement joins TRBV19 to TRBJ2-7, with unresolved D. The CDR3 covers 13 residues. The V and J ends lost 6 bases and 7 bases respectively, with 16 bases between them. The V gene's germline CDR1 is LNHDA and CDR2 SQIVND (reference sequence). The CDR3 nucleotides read TGTGCCAGTAGCCACGGGCTAGTACGGGAGCAGTACTTC. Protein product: CASSHGLVREQYF.

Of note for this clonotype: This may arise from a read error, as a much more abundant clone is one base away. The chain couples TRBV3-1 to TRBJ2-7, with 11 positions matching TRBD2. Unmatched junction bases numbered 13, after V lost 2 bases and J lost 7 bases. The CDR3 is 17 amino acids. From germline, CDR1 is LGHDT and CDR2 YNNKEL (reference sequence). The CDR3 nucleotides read TGTGCCAGCAGCCAAAAAGTACTAGCGGGAGCGTTCGGGGAGCAGTACTTC. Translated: CASSQKVLAGAFGEQYF.

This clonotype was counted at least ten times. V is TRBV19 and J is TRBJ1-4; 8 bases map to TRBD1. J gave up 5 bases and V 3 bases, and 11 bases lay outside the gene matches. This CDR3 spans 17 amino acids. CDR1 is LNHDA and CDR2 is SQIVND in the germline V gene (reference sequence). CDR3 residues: CASSILVGDRGNEKLFF. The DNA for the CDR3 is TGTGCCAGTAGTATTTTGGTCGGAGACAGGGGAAATGAAAAACTGTTTTTT.

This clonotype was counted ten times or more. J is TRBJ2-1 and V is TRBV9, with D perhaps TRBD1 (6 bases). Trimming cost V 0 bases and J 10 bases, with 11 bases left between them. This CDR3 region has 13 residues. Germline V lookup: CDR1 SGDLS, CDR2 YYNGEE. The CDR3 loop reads CASSVAQGREQFF. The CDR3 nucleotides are TGTGCCAGCAGCGTAGCGCAGGGGCGAGAGCAGTTCTTC.

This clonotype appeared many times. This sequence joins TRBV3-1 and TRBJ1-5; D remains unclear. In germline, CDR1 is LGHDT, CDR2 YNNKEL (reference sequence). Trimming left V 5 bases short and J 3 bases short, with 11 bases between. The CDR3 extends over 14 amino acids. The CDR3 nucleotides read TGTGCCAGCAGCGAGGTGGGGAACAATCAGCCCCAGCATTTT. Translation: CASSEVGNNQPQHF.

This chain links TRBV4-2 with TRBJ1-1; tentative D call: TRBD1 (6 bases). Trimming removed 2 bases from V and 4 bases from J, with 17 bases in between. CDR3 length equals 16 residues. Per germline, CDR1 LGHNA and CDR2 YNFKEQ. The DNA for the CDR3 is TGTGCCAGCAGCCAATCTAATGGTGGAGGGGGCACTGAAGCTTTCTTT. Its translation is CASSQSNGGGGTEAFF.

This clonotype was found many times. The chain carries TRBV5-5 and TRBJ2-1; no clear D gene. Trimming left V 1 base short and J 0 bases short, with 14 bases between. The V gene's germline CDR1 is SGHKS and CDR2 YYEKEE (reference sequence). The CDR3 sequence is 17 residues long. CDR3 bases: TGTGCCAGCAGCTTGAGGGTCAGCGATTTCTCCTACAATGAGCAGTTCTTC. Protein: CASSLRVSDFSYNEQFF.

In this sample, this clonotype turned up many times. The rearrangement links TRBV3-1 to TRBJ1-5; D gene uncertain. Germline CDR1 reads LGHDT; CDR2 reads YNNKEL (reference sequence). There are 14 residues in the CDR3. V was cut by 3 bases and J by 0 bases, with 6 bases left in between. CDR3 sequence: CASSQYDSNQPQHF. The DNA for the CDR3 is TGTGCCAGCAGCCAGTATGATAGCAATCAGCCCCAGCATTTT.

The CDR3 nucleotides are TGTGCCAGCAGATTAGCGGGAGTGGGGAATGAGCAGTTCTTC. It yields the protein CASRLAGVGNEQFF. The chain links TRBV28 to TRBJ2-1, with 9 bases fitting TRBD2. The CDR3 is 14 residues long. Germline CDR1 and CDR2: MDHEN and SYDVKM. The V gene end was trimmed by 6 bases and the J gene end by 7 bases; junction bases not matched to a gene: 7. Using reference TRBV28 and TRBJ2-1 for the parts outside the CDR3, the full variable domain is DVKVTQSSRYLVKRTGEKVFLECVQDMDHENMFWYRQDPGLGLRLIYFSYDVKMKEKGDIPEGYSVSREKKERFSLILESASTNQTSMYLCASRLAGVGNEQFFGPGTRLTVL.

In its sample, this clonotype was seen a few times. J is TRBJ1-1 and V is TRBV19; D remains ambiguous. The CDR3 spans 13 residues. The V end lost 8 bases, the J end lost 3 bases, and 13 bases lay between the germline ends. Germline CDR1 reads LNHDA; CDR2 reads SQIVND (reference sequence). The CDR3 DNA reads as TGTGCCAGTCGCCCCAAAGCGGACACTGAAGCTTTCTTT. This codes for CASRPKADTEAFF.

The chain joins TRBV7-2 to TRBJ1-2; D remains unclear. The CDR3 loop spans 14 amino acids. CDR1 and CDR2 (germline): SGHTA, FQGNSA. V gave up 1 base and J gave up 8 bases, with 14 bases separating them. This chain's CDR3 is CASSLGHQIRGYTF. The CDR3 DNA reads TGTGCCAGCAGCTTAGGTCACCAAATTCGCGGCTACACCTTC. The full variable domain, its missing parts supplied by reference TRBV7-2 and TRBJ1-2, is GAGVSQSPSNKVTEKGKDVELRCDPISGHTALYWYRQSLGQGLEFLIYFQGNSAPDKSGLPSDRFSAERTGGSVSTLTIQRTQQEDSAVYLCASSLGHQIRGYTFGSGTRLTVV.

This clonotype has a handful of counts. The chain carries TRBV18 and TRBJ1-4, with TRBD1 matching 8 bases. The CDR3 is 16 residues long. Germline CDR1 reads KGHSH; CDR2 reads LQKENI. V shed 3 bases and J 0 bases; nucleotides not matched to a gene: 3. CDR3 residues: CASSPGQAPTNEKLFF. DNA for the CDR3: TGTGCCAGCTCACCGGGACAGGCCCCAACTAATGAAAAACTGTTTTTT. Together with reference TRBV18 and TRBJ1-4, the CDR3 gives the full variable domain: NAGVMQNPRHLVRRRGQEARLRCSPMKGHSHVYWYRQLPEEGLKFMVYLQKENIIDESGMPKERFSAEFPKEGPSILRIQQVVRGDSAAYFCASSPGQAPTNEKLFFGSGTQLSVL.

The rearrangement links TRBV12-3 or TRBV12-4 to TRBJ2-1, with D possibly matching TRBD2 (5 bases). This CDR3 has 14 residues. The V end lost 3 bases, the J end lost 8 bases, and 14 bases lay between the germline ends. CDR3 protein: CASSLDLPRDEQFF. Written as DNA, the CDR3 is TGTGCCAGCAGTTTGGACCTTCCGCGGGATGAGCAGTTCTTC.

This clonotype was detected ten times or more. The CDR3 is CASSFSGTPALYNEQFF. As DNA, the CDR3 is TGTGCCAGCAGCTTTTCCGGGACCCCCGCTCTCTACAATGAGCAGTTCTTC. The V gene is TRBV5-6, the J gene TRBJ2-1; possibly TRBD1 or TRBD2 for D (5 bases each). The CDR3 extends over 17 amino acids. The V gene's germline CDR1 is SGHDT and CDR2 YYEEEE. Trimming left V 2 bases short and J 3 bases short, with 18 bases between. Supplemented by reference TRBV5-6 and TRBJ2-1, the full variable domain reads DAGVTQSPTHLIKTRGQQVTLRCSPKSGHDTVSWYQQALGQGPQFIFQYYEEEERQRGNFPDRFSGHQFPNYSSELNVNALLLGDSALYLCASSFSGTPALYNEQFFGPGTRLTVL.

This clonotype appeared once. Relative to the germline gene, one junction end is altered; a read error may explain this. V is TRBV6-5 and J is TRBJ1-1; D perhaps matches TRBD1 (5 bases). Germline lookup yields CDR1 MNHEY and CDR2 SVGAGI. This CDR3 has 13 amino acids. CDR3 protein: CASSYPGIGEAFF. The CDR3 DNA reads TGTGCCAGCAGTTACCCAGGGATCGGTGAAGCTTTCTTC.

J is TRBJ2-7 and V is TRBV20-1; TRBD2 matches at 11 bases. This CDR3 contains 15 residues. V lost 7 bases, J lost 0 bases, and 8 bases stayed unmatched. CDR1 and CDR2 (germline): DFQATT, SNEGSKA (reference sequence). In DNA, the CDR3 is TGCAGTGTTGTCTTTAGCGGGAGGGGCTCCTACGAGCAGTACTTC. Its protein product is CSVVFSGRGSYEQYF.

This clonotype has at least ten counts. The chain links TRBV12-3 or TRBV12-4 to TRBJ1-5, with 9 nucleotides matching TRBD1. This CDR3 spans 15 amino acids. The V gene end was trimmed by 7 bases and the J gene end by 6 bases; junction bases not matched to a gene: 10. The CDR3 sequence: CASTTTGGIAQPQHF. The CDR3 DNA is TGTGCCAGCACCACAACAGGGGGCATCGCTCAGCCCCAGCATTTT.

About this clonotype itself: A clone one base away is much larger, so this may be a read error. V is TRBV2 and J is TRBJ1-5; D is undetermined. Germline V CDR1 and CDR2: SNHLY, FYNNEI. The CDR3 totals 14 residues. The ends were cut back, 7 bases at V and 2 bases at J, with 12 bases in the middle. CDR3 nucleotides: TGTGCCAGCACTCCGTATCGGGGCAATCAGCCCCAGCATTTT. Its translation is CASTPYRGNQPQHF. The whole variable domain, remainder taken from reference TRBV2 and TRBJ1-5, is EPEVTQTPSHQVTQMGQEVILRCVPISNHLYFYWYRQILGQKVEFLVSFYNNEISEKSEIFDDQFSVERPDGSNFTLKIRSTKLEDSAMYFCASTPYRGNQPQHFGDGTRLSIL.

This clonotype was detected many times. CDR3 loop: CASSQDTRDVQPQHF. The CDR3 DNA sequence: TGCGCCAGCAGCCAAGATACCCGGGATGTACAGCCCCAGCATTTT. The chain joins TRBV4-1 to TRBJ1-5; no clear D gene. The CDR3 length is 15 residues. With 0 bases removed from V and 7 bases from J, the gap between germline ends came to 13 bases. Germline V gene data show CDR1 as MGHRA and CDR2 as YSYEKL.

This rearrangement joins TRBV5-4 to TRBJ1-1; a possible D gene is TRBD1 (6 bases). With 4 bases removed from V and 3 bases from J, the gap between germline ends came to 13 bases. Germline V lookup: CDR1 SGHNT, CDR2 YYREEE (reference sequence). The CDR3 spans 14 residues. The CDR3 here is CASSRDAGDTEAFF. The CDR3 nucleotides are TGTGCCAGCAGCCGTGACGCAGGGGACACTGAAGCTTTCTTT.